A selection of T cell receptor beta chains follows, all from one sample in a study of blood T cell repertoires in COVID-19. The assay was immunoSEQ multiplex PCR, and TCRdb's table has in-frame clones only and misses some. The data show 200,000 to 300,000 clones, approximately 85% seen once. What was sequenced was peripheral blood. Receptor source: a man aged 45-65 years with acute or convalescent COVID-19. CDR3s include the opening cysteine and the closing phenylalanine or tryptophan. A D gene is named only where the DNA matches it firmly. Not every row has a clone size; where given, it reads once, few, many or a size class.

V	D	size	J	length	CDR3	DNA
TRBV4-1	TRBD2	NA	TRBJ2-7	15	CASSQIAGGSYEQYF	TGCGCCAGCAGCCAAATAGCGGGAGGGAGCTACGAGCAGTACTTC
TRBV20-1	NA	NA	TRBJ2-5	11	CSVRVAETQYF	TGCAGTGTGCGGGTAGCGGAGACCCAGTACTTC
TRBV2	TRBD1	NA	TRBJ2-3	15	CASSDRTGGRRTQYF	TGTGCCAGCAGTGATAGGACAGGGGGAAGGCGTACGCAGTATTTT
TRBV29-1	NA	once	TRBJ1-2	14	CSAPTDKTNYGYTF	TGCAGCGCTCCCACCGACAAGACTAACTATGGCTACACCTTC
TRBV5-6	NA	NA	TRBJ2-7	17	CASSLGPTGPSSYEQYF	TGTGCCAGCAGCTTGGGACCCACGGGTCCTAGCTCCTACGAGCAGTACTTC
TRBV7-9	NA	NA	TRBJ1-4	18	CASSFPLGEVATNEKLFF	TGTGCCAGCAGCTTTCCTTTGGGGGAGGTTGCAACTAATGAAAAACTGTTTTTT
TRBV18	NA	NA	TRBJ2-3	15	CASSPLAAYEDTQYF	TGTGCCAGCTCACCACTAGCGGCTTATGAGGATACGCAGTATTTT
TRBV12-3/TRBV12-4	NA	once	TRBJ2-3	13	CASTGTSTDTQYF	TGTGCCAGCACCGGGACTAGCACAGATACGCAGTATTTT
TRBV6-5	TRBD1	NA	TRBJ2-7	15	CASSYSTGGRDEQYF	TGTGCCAGCAGTTACTCGACAGGGGGTCGCGACGAGCAGTACTTC
TRBV6-5	TRBD1	NA	TRBJ1-1	14	CASKSGQAGTEAFF	TGTGCCAGCAAAAGCGGACAGGCCGGTACTGAAGCTTTCTTT
TRBV4-2	NA	NA	TRBJ2-7	15	CASSQDNTNAYEQYF	TGTGCCAGCAGCCAAGATAACACCAATGCCTACGAGCAGTACTTC
TRBV27	NA	NA	TRBJ1-6	14	CASSFSDSNSPLHF	TGTGCCAGCAGTTTTAGTGACTCCAATTCACCCCTCCACTTT
TRBV7-9	NA	NA	TRBJ1-5	16	CASSLALGASNQPQHF	TGTGCCAGCAGCTTAGCGTTGGGCGCAAGCAATCAGCCCCAGCATTTT
TRBV5-4	NA	NA	TRBJ2-1	15	CASSLLPSSYNEQFF	TGTGCCAGCAGCTTGTTGCCTAGCTCCTACAATGAGCAGTTCTTC
TRBV27	NA	NA	TRBJ2-2	19	CASSLSRRMGRGNTGELFF	TGTGCCAGCAGTTTATCGCGGCGTATGGGCAGGGGGAACACCGGGGAGCTGTTTTTT
TRBV19	NA	few	TRBJ1-6	14	CASRRGGSDSPLHF	TGTGCCAGTAGAAGAGGGGGATCGGATTCACCCCTCCACTTT